Listed below are T cell receptor beta chains from one sample, sequenced in a study of blood T cells in healthy people across ages. A single record per CDR3 protein comes from TCRdb applying MiXCR to the 5' RACE reads. The sample has fewer than 950,000 distinct CDR3 sequences, roughly 40% seen once. Sequenced: blood. The receptors shown here come from a man aged 18 to 30 in good health. Both conserved end residues are part of each CDR3. Fields, in order: CDR3 DNA, CDR3 protein, CDR3 length, V gene, D gene, clone size, J gene. D genes are given only for firm matches. Clone size is not always given. Where it is, it says once, few, many or a class for expanded clones.

CDR3nt: TGTGCCAGCAGGCCCGCGGGATATGGCTACACCTTC
CDR3aa: CASRPAGYGYTF
len: 12
v_gene: TRBV12-3/TRBV12-4
d_gene: -
abundance: -
j_gene: TRBJ1-2

CDR3nt: TGTGCCAGCACCAATCCGGACAGGAACACCGGGGAGCTGTTTTTT
CDR3aa: CASTNPDRNTGELFF
len: 15
v_gene: TRBV12-3/TRBV12-4
d_gene: -
abundance: -
j_gene: TRBJ2-2

CDR3nt: TGCAGTGCTAGGGGTGGGGCTAGCACAGATACGCAGTATTTT
CDR3aa: CSARGGASTDTQYF
len: 14
v_gene: TRBV20-1
d_gene: -
abundance: many
j_gene: TRBJ2-3

CDR3nt: TGCGCCAGCAGTGAGGCCAGAAACTACGAGCAGTACTTC
CDR3aa: CASSEARNYEQYF
len: 13
v_gene: TRBV10-2
d_gene: -
abundance: -
j_gene: TRBJ2-7

CDR3nt: TGCGCCAGCAGCCAAGGGGTGTATGGAGAGACCCAGTACTTC
CDR3aa: CASSQGVYGETQYF
len: 14
v_gene: TRBV4-3
d_gene: -
abundance: once
j_gene: TRBJ2-5

CDR3nt: TGTGCCAGCAGCCAATCGGAAGGGGACTATGGCTACACCTTC
CDR3aa: CASSQSEGDYGYTF
len: 14
v_gene: TRBV14
d_gene: -
abundance: -
j_gene: TRBJ1-2

CDR3nt: TGTGCCAGCAGCTTATGGGGCTCCTCTCGGGTTGAGGAAGATACGCAGTATTTT
CDR3aa: CASSLWGSSRVEEDTQYF
len: 18
v_gene: TRBV7-3
d_gene: -
abundance: -
j_gene: TRBJ2-3

CDR3nt: TGTGCCAGCAGCTTAGATCGGCTAGCGGGGGTAGAGACCCAGTTCTTC
CDR3aa: CASSLDRLAGVETQFF
len: 16
v_gene: TRBV11-2
d_gene: TRBD2
abundance: -
j_gene: TRBJ2-1

CDR3nt: TGTGCCAGCAGTGATGGGACGGATGGAGCGTTTGAGCAGTACTTC
CDR3aa: CASSDGTDGAFEQYF
len: 15
v_gene: TRBV9
d_gene: -
abundance: -
j_gene: TRBJ2-7

CDR3nt: TGCGCCAGCAGCTTCGAGCAAACCCCCGCTTATGGCTACACCTTC
CDR3aa: CASSFEQTPAYGYTF
len: 15
v_gene: TRBV5-1
d_gene: -
abundance: many
j_gene: TRBJ1-2

CDR3nt: TGTGCCAGCACCGCCATGGGAGGGGCCGGAGAGACCCAGTACTTC
CDR3aa: CASTAMGGAGETQYF
len: 15
v_gene: TRBV9
d_gene: TRBD2
abundance: once
j_gene: TRBJ2-5

CDR3nt: TGTGCCAGCAGCCAAGAGTTACCGAGCACAGATACGCAGTATTTT
CDR3aa: CASSQELPSTDTQYF
len: 15
v_gene: TRBV3-1
d_gene: -
abundance: few
j_gene: TRBJ2-3

CDR3nt: TGCGCCAGCAGCCCCCGACAGGCGGGTGAGCAGTTCTTC
CDR3aa: CASSPRQAGEQFF
len: 13
v_gene: TRBV4-1
d_gene: -
abundance: few
j_gene: TRBJ2-1

CDR3nt: TGTGCCAGCAGTTACTCCATACTAGCGAGCAGACCCTTCTCTGGGGCCAACGTCCTGACTTTC
CDR3aa: CASSYSILASRPFSGANVLTF
len: 21
v_gene: TRBV6-5
d_gene: TRBD2
abundance: -
j_gene: TRBJ2-6

CDR3nt: TGTGCCAGCAGCCCCCAGGGTGCTCGGCCCACCGGGGAGCTGTTTTTT
CDR3aa: CASSPQGARPTGELFF
len: 16
v_gene: TRBV12-3/TRBV12-4
d_gene: -
abundance: few
j_gene: TRBJ2-2

CDR3nt: TGTGCCAGCACCCCGGGACAGAACTATGGCTACACCTTC
CDR3aa: CASTPGQNYGYTF
len: 13
v_gene: TRBV7-2
d_gene: TRBD1
abundance: many
j_gene: TRBJ1-2

CDR3nt: TGTGCCAGCAGTTATGGTCCATCGGGCGATGAAAAACTGTTTTTT
CDR3aa: CASSYGPSGDEKLFF
len: 15
v_gene: TRBV28
d_gene: -
abundance: -
j_gene: TRBJ1-4

CDR3nt: TGCAGTGCTAGAGATCCGACAGGGGTTGATGCAAACACCATATATTTT
CDR3aa: CSARDPTGVDANTIYF
len: 16
v_gene: TRBV20-1
d_gene: TRBD1
abundance: -
j_gene: TRBJ1-3

CDR3nt: TGTGCCAGCAGCTTAGACGGGACCCAGTACTTC
CDR3aa: CASSLDGTQYF
len: 11
v_gene: TRBV7-2
d_gene: -
abundance: -
j_gene: TRBJ2-5

CDR3nt: TGCGCCAGCAGCTGGACGACAGGCCCCTACAATGAGCAGTTCTTC
CDR3aa: CASSWTTGPYNEQFF
len: 15
v_gene: TRBV5-1
d_gene: -
abundance: -
j_gene: TRBJ2-1

CDR3nt: TGTGCCAGCAGCCCCTGGACGAGGGGCTCCTACGAGCAGTACTTC
CDR3aa: CASSPWTRGSYEQYF
len: 15
v_gene: TRBV7-2
d_gene: -
abundance: -
j_gene: TRBJ2-7

CDR3nt: TGCGCCAGCAGCAAAGCGGGACTAGCCAACGAGCAGTACTTC
CDR3aa: CASSKAGLANEQYF
len: 14
v_gene: TRBV5-1
d_gene: TRBD2
abundance: few
j_gene: TRBJ2-7

CDR3nt: TGTGCCAGCAGTGCCCCCCGGACAGCGCTAATGAAGCCCCAGCATTTT
CDR3aa: CASSAPRTALMKPQHF
len: 16
v_gene: TRBV28
d_gene: -
abundance: -
j_gene: TRBJ1-5

CDR3nt: TGTGCCTGGAGTGTAACGGTTAACACTGAAGCTTTCTTT
CDR3aa: CAWSVTVNTEAFF
len: 13
v_gene: TRBV30
d_gene: -
abundance: few
j_gene: TRBJ1-1